This T cell receptor (beta chain) was sequenced during a study of blood T cell repertoires in COVID-19. Whole-study context: Italy, Spain and the United States were the sources of the convalescent and acute COVID-19 samples.

J gave up 5 bases and V 4 bases, and 17 bases lay outside the gene matches. The CDR3 runs 17 residues. Germline V gives CDR1 SGHTA, CDR2 FQGNSA. In the source study's methods: Cell counts per sample came from amplifying reference gene primers. TCRdb keeps only in-frame clones here, not all; method: immunoSEQ multiplex PCR. Clone size and V and J calls were adopted from that table, with D and trimming inferred from the DNA. The repertoire holds about 130,000 clones, with roughly 77% as singletons. Sequencing used peripheral blood. The chain combines TRBV7-2 with TRBJ2-7; 7 bases agree with TRBD1. The TCR was taken from a woman aged 65 to 85 with COVID-19, enrolled during active disease. The CDR3 nucleotides read TGTGCCAGCAGCTCAAAACTCGGGACAGTCCGACCCGACGAGCAGTACTTC. Its protein is CASSSKLGTVRPDEQYF.